These 10 T cell receptor beta chains were all obtained from the same sample, sequenced in a study of cytomegalovirus exposure and HLA in healthy donors. Use of 60 Vbeta and 13 Jbeta primers characterized the PCR. Sequenced by immunoSEQ multiplex PCR; TCRdb stores in-frame clones only, minus some. The sample has 200,000 to 250,000 clones, 75% to 90% seen once. Sequences were obtained from PBMCs. The receptors stem from a woman younger than 30 in good health and CMV-seronegative.

The J gene is TRBJ2-1, the V gene TRBV27; the match to TRBD2 covers 8 bases. With V trimmed by 8 bases and J by 0 bases, 3 bases remained unmatched. Germline assignment: CDR1 MNHEY and CDR2 SMNVEV (reference sequence). The CDR3 extends over 14 amino acids. The CDR3 coding sequence is TGTGCCAGCGGCAGCGGGAGCTCCTACAATGAGCAGTTCTTC. It codes for CASGSGSSYNEQFF.

This chain connects TRBV6-5 to TRBJ2-2; TRBD2 matches at 9 bases. Germline CDR1 is MNHEY and CDR2 is SVGAGI. V trimming: 6 bases; J trimming: 6 bases; junction bases outside the gene matches: 8. The CDR3 length is 15 residues. The CDR3 DNA is TGTGCCAGCAGCCGCCGGACTAGCGCATCCGGGGAGCTGTTTTTT. It codes for CASSRRTSASGELFF.

This clone is a singleton in its sample. The chain employs TRBV2 and TRBJ1-5, with 12 bases aligning to TRBD1. The CDR3 extends over 18 amino acids. CDR1 and CDR2 from the germline V gene are SNHLY and FYNNEI. After removal of 6 bases from V and 1 base from J, the junction contained 10 bases not matched to a gene. For the CDR3, the DNA is TGTGCCAGCAGCGACCCGGGACAGGGGGCGCGGAGCAATCAGCCCCAGCATTTT. Translation gives CASSDPGQGARSNQPQHF. The whole variable domain, remainder taken from reference TRBV2 and TRBJ1-5, is EPEVTQTPSHQVTQMGQEVILRCVPISNHLYFYWYRQILGQKVEFLVSFYNNEISEKSEIFDDQFSVERPDGSNFTLKIRSTKLEDSAMYFCASSDPGQGARSNQPQHFGDGTRLSIL.

The V gene is TRBV4-2, the J gene TRBJ1-2; D uncertain. The CDR3 runs to 16 residues. Germline values: CDR1 LGHNA, CDR2 YNFKEQ. V dropped 0 bases and J dropped 4 bases, with 15 bases sitting between them. The CDR3 reads CASSQDRYGISYGYTF. CDR3 nucleotides: TGTGCCAGCAGCCAAGATCGGTACGGTATTAGCTATGGCTACACCTTC.

CDR3 DNA sequence: TGTGCCAGCTCACCCCCCGTGAGGTTCACAGATACGCAGTATTTT. Encoded protein: CASSPPVRFTDTQYF. V is TRBV18 and J is TRBJ2-3; D gene unclear. Germline loops: CDR1 KGHSH, CDR2 LQKENI. Trimming cost V 3 bases and J 2 bases, with 12 bases left between them. The CDR3 runs to 15 residues.

V usage is TRBV4-1 and J usage is TRBJ2-7; 9 nucleotides agree with TRBD2. J lost 2 bases, V lost 10 bases, and 6 bases had no gene match. The CDR3 is 13 amino acids. The germline V gene encodes CDR1 MGHRA and CDR2 YSYEKL. CDR3 in DNA: TGCGCCACCTCCCAGCGGGAGGCCTACGAGCAGTACTTC. It yields the protein CATSQREAYEQYF.

The chain couples TRBV7-9 to TRBJ1-1; D is unresolved. Germline assignment: CDR1 SEHNR and CDR2 FQNEAQ (reference sequence). Trimming removed 5 bases from V and 5 bases from J, with 12 bases in between. CDR3 length equals 13 residues. In nucleotides, the CDR3 is TGTGCCAGCAGCCCGGTTTTGAGGACTGAAGCTTTCTTT. It is translated as CASSPVLRTEAFF.

The J gene is TRBJ1-2, the V gene TRBV5-4, with 9 bases fitting TRBD1. The CDR3 sequence is 14 residues long. Trimming cost V 2 bases and J 8 bases; bases outside gene matches: 7. Germline V gene data show CDR1 as SGHNT and CDR2 as YYREEE (reference sequence). The CDR3 loop is CASSFGRDRGGYTF. The DNA of the CDR3 is TGTGCCAGCAGCTTCGGGCGAGACAGGGGGGGCTACACCTTC.

The rearrangement links TRBV2 to TRBJ1-6, with D perhaps matching TRBD1 (5 bases). V lost 5 bases, J lost 0 bases, and 17 bases lay in between. In germline, CDR1 is SNHLY, CDR2 FYNNEI. The CDR3 runs 18 residues. The CDR3 region is CASSHGGGRSSYNSPLHF. DNA for the CDR3: TGTGCCAGCAGTCACGGGGGGGGGAGGAGCTCCTATAATTCACCCCTCCACTTT. The whole variable domain, remainder taken from reference TRBV2 and TRBJ1-6, is EPEVTQTPSHQVTQMGQEVILRCVPISNHLYFYWYRQILGQKVEFLVSFYNNEISEKSEIFDDQFSVERPDGSNFTLKIRSTKLEDSAMYFCASSHGGGRSSYNSPLHFGNGTRLTVT.

The V and J genes are TRBV2 and TRBJ2-3; D is perhaps TRBD2 (5 bases). The germline CDR1 and CDR2 sequences are SNHLY and FYNNEI. V dropped 7 bases and J dropped 2 bases, with 16 bases sitting between them. The CDR3 extends over 15 amino acids. DNA of the CDR3: TGTGCCAGCATGAGGAGGACGGCAACCACAGATACGCAGTATTTT. Its protein is CASMRRTATTDTQYF.